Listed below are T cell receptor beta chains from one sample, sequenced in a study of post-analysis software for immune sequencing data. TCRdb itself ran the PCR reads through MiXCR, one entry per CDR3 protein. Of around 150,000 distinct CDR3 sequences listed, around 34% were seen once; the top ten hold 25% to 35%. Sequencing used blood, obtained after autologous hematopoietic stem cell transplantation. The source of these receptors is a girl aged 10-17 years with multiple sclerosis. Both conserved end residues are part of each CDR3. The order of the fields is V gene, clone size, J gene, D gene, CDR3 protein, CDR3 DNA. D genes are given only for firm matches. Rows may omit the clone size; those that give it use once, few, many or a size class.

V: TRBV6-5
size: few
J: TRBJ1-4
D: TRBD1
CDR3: CASSTGQGPGEKLFF
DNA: TGTGCCAGCAGTACGGGACAGGGCCCCGGGGAAAAACTGTTTTTT

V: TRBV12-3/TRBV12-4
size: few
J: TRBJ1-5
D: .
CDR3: CASSFGGSGNQPQHF
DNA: TGTGCCAGCAGTTTCGGGGGAAGCGGGAATCAGCCCCAGCATTTT

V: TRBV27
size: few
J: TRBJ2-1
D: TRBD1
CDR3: CASSLPTGNGRQFF
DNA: TGTGCCAGCAGTTTACCGACAGGGAACGGTAGACAGTTCTTC

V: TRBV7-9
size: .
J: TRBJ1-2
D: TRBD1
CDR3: CASSLATGGSYGYTF
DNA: TGTGCCAGCAGCTTAGCGACAGGGGGCAGCTATGGCTACACCTTC

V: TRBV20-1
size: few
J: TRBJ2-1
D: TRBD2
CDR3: CSARISGRALNEQFF
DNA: TGCAGTGCTAGAATTAGCGGGAGGGCCCTCAATGAGCAGTTCTTC

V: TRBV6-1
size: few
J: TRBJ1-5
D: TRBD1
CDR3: CASSSPGGVNQPQHF
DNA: TGTGCCAGCAGTTCCCCAGGGGGGGTGAATCAGCCCCAGCATTTT

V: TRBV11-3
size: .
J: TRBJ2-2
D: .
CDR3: CASSEETAGELFF
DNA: TGTGCCAGCAGCGAAGAGACAGCCGGGGAGCTGTTTTTT

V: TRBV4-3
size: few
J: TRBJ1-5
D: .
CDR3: CASSQELVILGNQPQHF
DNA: TGCGCCAGCAGCCAAGAATTAGTCATCCTGGGGAATCAGCCCCAGCATTTT

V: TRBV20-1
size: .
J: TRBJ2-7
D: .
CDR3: CSAPNRDHPYEQYF
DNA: TGCAGTGCCCCCAACCGGGACCACCCCTACGAGCAGTACTTC

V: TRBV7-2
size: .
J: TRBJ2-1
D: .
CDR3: CASRETGNEQFF
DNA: TGTGCCAGCAGGGAAACGGGCAATGAGCAGTTCTTC

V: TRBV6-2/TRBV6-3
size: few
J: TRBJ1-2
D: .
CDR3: CASRPIPRAGYTF
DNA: TGTGCCAGCAGACCGATCCCGAGGGCTGGCTACACCTTC

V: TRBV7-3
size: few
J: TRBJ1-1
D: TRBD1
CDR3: CASSLSRGEMNAEAFF
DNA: TGTGCCAGCAGCTTAAGCAGGGGGGAAATGAACGCTGAAGCTTTCTTT

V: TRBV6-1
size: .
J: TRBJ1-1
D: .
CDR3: CASSDFQGNTEAFF
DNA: TGTGCCAGCAGTGATTTCCAGGGGAACACTGAAGCTTTCTTT

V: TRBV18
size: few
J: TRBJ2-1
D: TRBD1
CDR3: CASSPKTGERNEQFF
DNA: TGTGCCAGCTCACCAAAGACAGGGGAGCGCAATGAGCAGTTCTTC

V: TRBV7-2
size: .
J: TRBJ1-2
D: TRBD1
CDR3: CASSRDSQGGGYTF
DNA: TGTGCCAGCAGCCGGGACAGCCAAGGGGGCGGCTACACCTTC

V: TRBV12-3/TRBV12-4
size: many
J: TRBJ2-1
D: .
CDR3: CASRLGLAGDEQFF
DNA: TGTGCCAGCAGACTTGGACTCGCCGGGGATGAGCAGTTCTTC

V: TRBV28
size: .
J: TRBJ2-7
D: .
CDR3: CASSLSGSEQYF
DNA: TGTGCCAGCAGTTTATCAGGGAGCGAGCAGTACTTC

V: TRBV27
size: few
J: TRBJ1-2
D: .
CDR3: CASRGNYGYTF
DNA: TGTGCCAGCAGGGGGAACTATGGCTACACCTTC

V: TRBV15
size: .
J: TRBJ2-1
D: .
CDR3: CATSREGESYNEQFF
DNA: TGTGCCACCAGCAGAGAGGGGGAGTCCTACAATGAGCAGTTCTTC

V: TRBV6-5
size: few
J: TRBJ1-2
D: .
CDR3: CASSYSNSNYGYTF
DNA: TGTGCCAGCAGTTACTCGAACAGCAACTATGGCTACACCTTC

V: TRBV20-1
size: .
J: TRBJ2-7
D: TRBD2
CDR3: CSARDGVAGDYEQYF
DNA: TGCAGTGCTAGAGATGGAGTAGCGGGGGACTACGAGCAGTACTTC

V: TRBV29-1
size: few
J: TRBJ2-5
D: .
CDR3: CSVVGQEETQYF
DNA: TGCAGCGTCGTTGGACAAGAAGAGACCCAGTACTTC

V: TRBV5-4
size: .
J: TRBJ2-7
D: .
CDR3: CASSLEGNSYEQYF
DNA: TGTGCCAGCAGCTTGGAAGGCAATTCCTACGAGCAGTACTTC

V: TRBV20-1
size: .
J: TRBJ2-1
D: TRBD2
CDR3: CSARDDSGRAYNEQFF
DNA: TGCAGTGCTAGAGATGACAGCGGGAGGGCCTACAATGAGCAGTTCTTC

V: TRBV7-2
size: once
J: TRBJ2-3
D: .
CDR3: CASSPTGHGIFGDTQYF
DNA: TGTGCCAGCAGCCCCACGGGGCACGGGATCTTCGGAGATACGCAGTATTTT

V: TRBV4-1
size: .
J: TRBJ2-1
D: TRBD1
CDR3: CASSNYYPGQLYNEQFF
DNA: TGCGCCAGCAGCAACTACTACCCGGGACAGCTCTACAATGAGCAGTTCTTC

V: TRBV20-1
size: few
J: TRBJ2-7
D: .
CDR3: CSARDPLVYPYEQYF
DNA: TGCAGTGCTAGAGATCCCCTAGTTTATCCCTACGAGCAGTACTTC

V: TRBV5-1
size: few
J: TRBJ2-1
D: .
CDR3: CASSLEDRFRDEQFF
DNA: TGCGCCAGCAGCTTGGAAGACCGTTTCCGTGATGAGCAGTTCTTC

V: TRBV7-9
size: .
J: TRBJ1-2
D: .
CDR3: CASSFWRRANYGYTF
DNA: TGTGCCAGCAGCTTTTGGAGAAGAGCTAACTATGGCTACACCTTC

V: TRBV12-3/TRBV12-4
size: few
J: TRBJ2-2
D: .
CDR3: CASSLGTPATGELFF
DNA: TGTGCCAGCAGTTTGGGGACTCCAGCCACCGGGGAGCTGTTTTTT

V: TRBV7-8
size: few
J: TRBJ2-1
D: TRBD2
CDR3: CASSLSRAGVINNEQFF
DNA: TGTGCCAGCAGCCTCAGCAGAGCGGGAGTTATTAACAATGAGCAGTTCTTC

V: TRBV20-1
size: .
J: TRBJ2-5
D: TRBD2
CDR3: CSATAPAGVETQYF
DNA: TGCAGTGCCACCGCCCCAGCGGGAGTTGAGACCCAGTACTTC

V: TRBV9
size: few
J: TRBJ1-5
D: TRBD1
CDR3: CASSVAPDRGEPQHF
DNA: TGTGCCAGCAGCGTAGCCCCGGACAGGGGTGAGCCCCAGCATTTT

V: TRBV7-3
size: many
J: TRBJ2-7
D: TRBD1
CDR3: CASSLELGQGYEQYF
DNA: TGTGCCAGCAGCTTAGAATTGGGACAGGGCTACGAGCAGTACTTC

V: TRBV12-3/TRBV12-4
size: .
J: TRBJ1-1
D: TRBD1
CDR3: CASDREGFGTEAFF
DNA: TGTGCCAGCGACAGGGAGGGCTTTGGAACTGAAGCTTTCTTT

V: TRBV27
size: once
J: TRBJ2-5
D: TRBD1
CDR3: CASSSLGTGEEQYF
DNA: TGTGCCAGCAGTTCCCTCGGGACAGGCGAGGAGCAGTACTTC

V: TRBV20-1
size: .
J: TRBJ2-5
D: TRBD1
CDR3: CSAREETGGETQYF
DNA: TGCAGTGCTAGAGAGGAAACAGGGGGAGAGACCCAGTACTTC

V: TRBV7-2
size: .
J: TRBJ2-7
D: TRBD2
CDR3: CASSSGAPNSYEQYF
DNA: TGTGCCAGCAGCAGCGGGGCCCCTAACTCCTACGAGCAGTACTTC

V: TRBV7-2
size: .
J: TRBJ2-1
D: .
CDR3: CASSLLPGQQFF
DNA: TGTGCCAGCAGCCTCTTGCCGGGACAGCAGTTCTTC

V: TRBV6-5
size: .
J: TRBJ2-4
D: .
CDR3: CASSYRLLAKNIQYF
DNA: TGTGCCAGCAGTTACAGACTCCTAGCCAAAAACATTCAGTACTTC

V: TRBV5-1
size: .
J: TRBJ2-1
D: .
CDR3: CASSPTVSSYNEQFF
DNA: TGCGCCAGCAGCCCTACTGTAAGCTCCTACAATGAGCAGTTCTTC

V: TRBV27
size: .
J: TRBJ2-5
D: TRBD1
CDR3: CASSKGTEQETQYF
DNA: TGTGCCAGCAGTAAGGGGACAGAACAAGAGACCCAGTACTTC

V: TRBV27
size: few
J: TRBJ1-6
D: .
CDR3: CASSFGIYNSPLHF
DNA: TGTGCCAGCAGTTTTGGTATTTATAATTCACCCCTCCACTTT

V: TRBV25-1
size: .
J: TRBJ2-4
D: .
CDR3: CASSEFAHSGGLGVKNIQYF
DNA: TGTGCCAGCAGTGAATTCGCCCATAGTGGGGGGCTGGGGGTCAAAAACATTCAGTACTTC

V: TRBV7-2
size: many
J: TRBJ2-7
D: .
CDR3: CASSARGGGFPPEQYF
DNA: TGTGCCAGCAGCGCCCGAGGGGGAGGATTCCCCCCCGAGCAGTACTTC

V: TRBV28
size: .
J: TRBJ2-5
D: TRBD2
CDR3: CASSFRLAKETQYF
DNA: TGTGCCAGCAGTTTTAGACTAGCGAAAGAGACCCAGTACTTC

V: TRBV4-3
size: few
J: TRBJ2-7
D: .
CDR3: CASSQDLRGPYEQYF
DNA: TGCGCCAGCAGCCAAGATCTCAGGGGACCCTACGAGCAGTACTTC

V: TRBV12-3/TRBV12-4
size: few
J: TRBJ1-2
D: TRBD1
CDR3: CASSPEKTGGYGYTF
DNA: TGTGCCAGCAGTCCGGAAAAGACAGGGGGCTATGGCTACACCTTC